A single sample is the source of the 2 T cell receptor beta chains below, sequenced in a study of T-cell memory formation after mild COVID-19. TCRdb ran MiXCR on the 5' RACE reads and lists one entry per CDR3 protein. The sample yields about 110,000 distinct CDR3 sequences, 9.5% to 15% seen once. Sequenced sample: PBMCs or a T cell subset sorted from them (not recorded which). Every receptor here comes from an adult woman who had mild COVID-19 (a few samples of this study predate the infection). Cell type and time point are not known.

This clonotype occurred a few times. The rearrangement links TRBV13 to TRBJ2-1; 10 nucleotides match TRBD2. Germline V gene sequence: CDR1 PRHDT, CDR2 FYEKMQ (reference sequence). CDR3 length: 15 amino acids. The V gene end was trimmed by 5 bases and the J gene end by 5 bases; junction bases not matched to a gene: 6. The CDR3 nucleotides read TGTGCCAGCAGCGTACTAGCGGGGCTCCACAATGAGCAGTTCTTC. Protein sequence: CASSVLAGLHNEQFF.

The chain has TRBV24-1 and TRBJ2-1, with 9 nucleotides matching TRBD1. V shed 6 bases, J shed 7 bases, and the junction held 6 bases outside the gene matches. Germline V gene data show CDR1 as KGHDR and CDR2 as SFDVKD. The CDR3 has 14 amino acids. The CDR3 loop is CATSTGGIGNEQFF. The CDR3 DNA sequence: TGTGCCACCAGTACAGGGGGCATAGGGAATGAGCAGTTCTTC.